This note documents a single T cell receptor beta chain sequence. Its specificity is not known. Looked up from germline, CDR1 is PRHDT and CDR2 is FYEKMQ (reference sequence). The CDR3 is 18 residues long. Trimming cost V 0 bases and J 4 bases, with 19 bases left between them. Generated by immunoSEQ multiplex PCR, the TCRdb table keeps only in-frame clones and is missing some. The top ten clones hold approximately 1.7% of a sample with some 2,100,000 clones, roughly 91% of them seen once. This sample is part of a study of shared clonotypes between healthy human individuals. As for the study in general: Per donor, CD8 memory used one plate, CD8 naive used two, CD4 memory used three and CD4 naive used three. General study findings and limits: All-four-donor shared clonotypes had higher generation probabilities than non-shared clonotypes did.

Naivety among CD8 cells was defined by CD45RO negativity and positive CCR7 selection, thereby excluding terminally differentiated effector memory CD45RA+ cells. This chain connects TRBV13 to TRBJ2-1; tentative D call: TRBD2 (5 bases). The origin of this receptor is a man aged 18 to 29 in good health. Some clones in this sample may be carry-over from other donors' samples. Sequenced input: naive CD8+ T cells from PBMCs. DNA of the CDR3: TGTGCCAGCAGCTTAGGCCGCCGGGGTAGTGCGGCGTACAATGAGCAGTTCTTC. Its translation: CASSLGRRGSAAYNEQFF.